A single sample is the source of the 14 T cell receptor beta chains below, sequenced in a study of tumor T cells in aggressive B-cell lymphoma. The repertoire was sequenced with immunoSEQ multiplex PCR; TCRdb's copy has only in-frame clones and lacks some. This sample yields 300 to 400 clones, of which under 98% are seen a single time; roughly 8.6% belongs to the top ten. Material for sequencing was tumor tissue. These receptors were obtained from an adult with diffuse large B cell lymphoma.

V is TRBV6-1 and J is TRBJ1-1; D possibly corresponds to TRBD1 (5 bases). V gave up 6 bases and J gave up 4 bases, with 6 bases separating them. The CDR3 contains 11 residues. The V gene's germline CDR1 is MNHNS and CDR2 SASEGT. The CDR3: CASRDITEAFF. In nucleotides, the CDR3 is TGTGCCAGCAGGGACATCACTGAAGCTTTCTTT.

The V gene is TRBV6-5, the J gene TRBJ2-1, with TRBD2 identical over 7 bases. V was clipped by 7 bases and J by 3 bases; unmatched bases: 6. The germline V gene encodes CDR1 MNHEY and CDR2 SVGAGI. The CDR3 consists of 14 residues. The CDR3 spells CASTTGGSYNEQFF. CDR3 sequence (DNA): TGTGCCAGCACCACTGGCGGGAGCTACAATGAGCAGTTCTTC.

The chain combines TRBV27 with TRBJ2-3, with D unresolved. V was trimmed by 5 bases and J by 2 bases, leaving 8 bases between them. The CDR3 is 13 residues long. Germline V CDR1 and CDR2: MNHEY, SMNVEV (reference sequence). The CDR3 loop reads CASSPLVTDTQYF. CDR3 nucleotides: TGTGCCAGCAGTCCCCTAGTCACAGATACGCAGTATTTT.

In this sample, this clone turned up once. The chain couples TRBV27 to TRBJ2-7; 12 bases are shared with TRBD2. Trimming at V came to 5 bases and at J to 2 bases, leaving 10 bases not matched to a gene. The CDR3 extends over 17 amino acids. The V gene's germline CDR1 is MNHEY and CDR2 SMNVEV (reference sequence). CDR3 residues: CASSPNQGLAGAYEQYF. The CDR3 nucleotides read TGTGCCAGCAGTCCGAATCAGGGACTAGCGGGTGCCTACGAGCAGTACTTC.

V and J are TRBV9 and TRBJ2-1; 7 nucleotides align to TRBD2. CDR1 and CDR2 (germline): SGDLS, YYNGEE. The length of the CDR3 is 18 residues. V dropped 2 bases and J dropped 0; count of bases not matched to a gene: 11. Here the CDR3 DNA reads TGTGCCAGCAGCGTTCATAGTGAGGGCGGGAGCTCCTACAATGAGCAGTTCTTC. This translates into CASSVHSEGGSSYNEQFF. The full variable domain, its missing parts supplied by reference TRBV9 and TRBJ2-1, is DSGVTQTPKHLITATGQRVTLRCSPRSGDLSVYWYQQSLDQGLQFLIQYYNGEERAKGNILERFSAQQFPDLHSELNLSSLELGDSALYFCASSVHSEGGSSYNEQFFGPGTRLTVL.

The V call is TRBV4-3, the J call TRBJ2-2; D is unclear. Trimming left V 0 bases short and J 4 bases short, with 18 bases between. Germline loops: CDR1 LGHNA, CDR2 YSLEER. The CDR3 runs 18 residues. The CDR3, as DNA: TGCGCCAGCAGCCAAGATAGGAGCCGGATGATCCTCACCGGGGAGCTGTTTTTT. Encoded protein: CASSQDRSRMILTGELFF.

The count of this clone is one. V usage is TRBV18 and J usage is TRBJ2-1; tentative D call: TRBD2 (5 bases). V dropped 1 base and J dropped 7 bases, with 8 bases sitting between them. This CDR3 region has 13 residues. Germline V CDR1 and CDR2: KGHSH, LQKENI. This CDR3 is CASSPQRGNEQFF. CDR3 bases: TGTGCCAGCTCACCACAGCGAGGGAATGAGCAGTTCTTC.

This sequence joins TRBV7-2 and TRBJ2-3; D possibly corresponds to TRBD2 (6 bases). The CDR3 sequence is 13 residues long. Looked up from germline, CDR1 is SGHTA and CDR2 is FQGNSA. Trimming stripped 9 bases from V and 5 bases from J, with 15 bases between. The CDR3 here is CASTWGGKDTQYF. CDR3 sequence (DNA): TGTGCCAGTACATGGGGCGGGAAAGATACGCAGTATTTT. Full variable domain (missing parts from reference TRBV7-2 and TRBJ2-3): GAGVSQSPSNKVTEKGKDVELRCDPISGHTALYWYRQSLGQGLEFLIYFQGNSAPDKSGLPSDRFSAERTGGSVSTLTIQRTQQEDSAVYLCASTWGGKDTQYFGPGTRLTVL.

This chain uses TRBV5-4 with TRBJ2-5, with a tentative D call TRBD1 (6 bases). The CDR3 is made up of 13 amino acids. Deletions cut 0 bases from V and 4 bases from J, with 7 bases between. The germline CDR1 and CDR2 sequences are SGHNT and YYREEE (reference sequence). CDR3 coding DNA: TGTGCCAGCAGCTTGGTGGGGGCAGAGACCCAGTACTTC. This codes for CASSLVGAETQYF.

J is TRBJ2-1 and V is TRBV5-8; D is perhaps TRBD2 (6 bases). V dropped 1 base and J dropped 7 bases, with 18 bases sitting between them. CDR1 and CDR2 (germline): SGHTS, YDEGEE. This CDR3 has 16 residues. CDR3 amino acids: CASSLYTGVIANEQFF. CDR3 nucleotide sequence: TGTGCCAGCAGCTTGTATACGGGAGTGATAGCTAATGAGCAGTTCTTC.

This rearrangement joins TRBV9 to TRBJ1-3; D is unresolved. The CDR3 has 12 residues. Germline CDR1 is SGDLS and CDR2 is YYNGEE. V gave up 3 bases and J gave up 1 base, with 2 bases separating them. CDR3 coding DNA: TGTGCCAGCAGCGCGTCTGGAAACACCATATATTTT. Protein sequence: CASSASGNTIYF.

J is TRBJ2-7 and V is TRBV9; 8 nucleotides line up with TRBD1. The V gene end was trimmed by 3 bases and the J gene end by 4 bases; junction bases not matched to a gene: 12. Germline V gives CDR1 SGDLS, CDR2 YYNGEE. This CDR3 region has 16 residues. The CDR3 loop reads CASSGQGGQDPYEQYF. The CDR3 coding sequence is TGTGCCAGCAGCGGCCAGGGGGGACAGGACCCTTACGAGCAGTACTTC.

The chain has TRBV7-9 and TRBJ2-3, with 12 bases identical to TRBD2. Germline V gene lookup returns CDR1 SEHNR and CDR2 FQNEAQ (reference sequence). The CDR3 has 15 amino acids. CDR3 region: CAGRGTSGSTDTQYF. The DNA for the CDR3 is TGTGCAGGGCGCGGGACTAGCGGGAGCACAGATACGCAGTATTTT. The variable domain in full, with the rest retrieved from reference TRBV7-9 and TRBJ2-3, is DTGVSQNPRHKITKRGQNVTFRCDPISEHNRLYWYRQTLGQGPEFLTYFQNEAQLEKSRLLSDRFSAERPKGSFSTLEIQRTEQGDSAMYLCAGRGTSGSTDTQYFGPGTRLTVL.

The chain uses TRBV18 and TRBJ1-2; TRBD1 agrees at 7 bases. The CDR3 extends over 15 amino acids. CDR1 is KGHSH and CDR2 is LQKENI in the germline V gene. V was clipped by 2 bases and J by 8 bases; unmatched bases: 11. CDR3 in DNA: TGTGCCAGCTCACCAATTGAGACAGGGAACAGGGGCTACACCTTC. This translates into CASSPIETGNRGYTF.